The present T cell receptor beta chain was sequenced within a study of OX40 agonist ivuxolimab in advanced cancers. Overall study context: Patients received the agonistic anti-OX40 (CD134) antibody ivuxolimab. While on treatment, patients had intravenous ivuxolimab at 0.01 to 10 mg/kg every 2 weeks. Dose-escalation cases comprised hepatocellular carcinoma, melanoma, renal cell or head and neck cancer.

The length of the CDR3 is 14 residues. After removal of 5 bases from V and 5 bases from J, the junction contained 5 bases not matched to a gene. The germline V gene has CDR1 MNHNY and CDR2 SVGAGI (reference sequence). TCRdb's table, derived via immunoSEQ multiplex PCR, lists solely in-frame clones and lacks some. The data show around 83,000 clones, with roughly 83% seen just once and 7.3% held by the top ten. The source is an adult with an advanced solid tumor such as melanoma, head and neck, liver or kidney cancer. The rearrangement uses TRBV6-6 and TRBJ2-1; 8 bases map to TRBD1. The sequences come from CD4+ or CD8+ T cells sorted from blood, collected in a trial of the OX40 agonist ivuxolimab. CDR3 protein: CASSRAGGNNEQFF. The DNA for the CDR3 is TGTGCCAGCAGTCGAGCAGGGGGCAACAATGAGCAGTTCTTC.